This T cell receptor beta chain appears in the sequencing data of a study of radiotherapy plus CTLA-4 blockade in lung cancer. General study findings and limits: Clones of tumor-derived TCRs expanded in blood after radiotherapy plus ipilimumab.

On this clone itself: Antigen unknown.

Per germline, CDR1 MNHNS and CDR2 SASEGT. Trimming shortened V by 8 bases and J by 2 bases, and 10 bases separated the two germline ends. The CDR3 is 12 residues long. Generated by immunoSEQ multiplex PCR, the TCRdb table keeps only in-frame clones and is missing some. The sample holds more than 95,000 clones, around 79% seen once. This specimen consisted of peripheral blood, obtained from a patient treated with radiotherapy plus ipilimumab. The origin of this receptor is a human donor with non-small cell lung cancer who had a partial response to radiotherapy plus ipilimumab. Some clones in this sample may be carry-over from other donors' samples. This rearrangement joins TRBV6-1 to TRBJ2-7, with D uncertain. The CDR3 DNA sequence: TGTGCCAGCGTAACGCGTCCCTACGAGCAGTACTTC. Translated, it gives CASVTRPYEQYF.